This TCR beta chain originates from a study of control samples from healthy donors and cancer patients (dated by TCRdb to the early 2020s). Library preparation employed the immunoSEQ multiplex PCR assay. TCRdb limited this immuneACCESS table to in-frame rearrangements with V and J called. A share of clones is missing; checked studies link under half to unresolved V genes, and the rest is unexplained. This sample lists around 99,000 clones; roughly nine tenths were detected once. The ten largest clones capture roughly 4.5% of the sample. Note on this clone: The antigen this receptor binds is unknown. Base qualities are not provided; no much larger clone lies one nucleotide away.

CDR1 and CDR2 (MNHNY, SVGAGI) derive from the germline V gene (reference sequence). From V the trimming removes 6 bases and from J it removes 2 bases, while the gene matches leave 4 bases of the junction unaccounted for. The CDR3 spans 14 residues, from the cysteine through the phenylalanine. The CDR3 DNA has 42 bases and is translated from base 1. The rearrangement joined TRBV6-6 to TRBJ2-1; 7 central nucleotides agree with TRBD1. The clonotype originates from a human donor in good health. The donor label of this sample is uncertain. Sequencing was performed on blood. CDR3 protein: CASRRQGTYNEQFF. The nucleotide sequence reads as follows: TGTGCCAGCAGACGACAGGGAACCTACAATGAGCAGTTCTTC.